These 24 T cell receptor beta chains were sequenced from one sample in a study of blood T cells in healthy people across ages. A second PCR of roughly 7 to 11 cycles used a sample-barcoded 5' primer and a J-beta primer mix. TCRdb independently ran MiXCR on the 5' RACE reads; one entry per CDR3 protein. The sample consists of around 700,000 distinct CDR3 sequences, approximately 25% of them appearing once. The same sample was also used in a study of T cells of mothers and their children.

Sequenced sample: blood. These receptors all stem from a boy aged 5-17 years in good health.

Notes on this clonotype: Compared with germline, one end of the junction differs, possibly owing to a read error. This chain links TRBV28 with TRBJ2-1; D is unresolved. Germline CDR1 MDHEN, CDR2 SYDVKM. The CDR3 is 13 residues long. DNA of the CDR3: TGTGCCAGCAGTTTATCTTACGCGGATGAGCGGTTCTTC. This codes for CASSLSYADERFF.

The J gene is TRBJ1-6, the V gene TRBV7-9; no definite D call. Trimming stripped 3 bases from V and 7 bases from J, with 16 bases between. The CDR3 contains 16 residues. Germline CDR1 SEHNR, CDR2 FQNEAQ (reference sequence). This chain's CDR3 is CASSFPGREWNSPLHF. CDR3 coding DNA: TGTGCCAGCAGCTTCCCGGGGAGGGAATGGAATTCACCCCTCCACTTT.

The V and J genes are TRBV25-1 and TRBJ2-1, with TRBD2 identical over 12 bases. The CDR3 has 17 amino acids. The trim removed 5 bases at V and 0 bases at J, leaving 5 bases unmatched. Looked up from germline, CDR1 is MGHDK and CDR2 is SYGVNS. CDR3 loop: CASSPSGGASSYNEQFF. CDR3 bases: TGTGCCAGCAGTCCTAGCGGGGGGGCCTCCTCCTACAATGAGCAGTTCTTC.

The genes are TRBV10-3 and TRBJ2-1, with D possibly called TRBD1 or TRBD2 (5 bases each). This CDR3 is built from 13 residues. CDR1 is ENHRY, CDR2 SYGVKD, per germline. V gave up 6 bases and J gave up 8 bases, with 14 bases separating them. The chain's CDR3 is CAIRVDGGDEQFF. The CDR3 nucleotides are TGTGCCATCAGAGTGGATGGGGGAGATGAGCAGTTCTTC.

This clonotype was detected many times. The chain links TRBV12-3 or TRBV12-4 to TRBJ1-4; TRBD1 matches at 9 bases. J was trimmed by 6 bases and V by 4 bases; bases with no gene match: 3. This CDR3 contains 14 residues. CDR3: CASSSRDRDEKLFF. CDR3 DNA: TGTGCCAGCAGTTCCCGGGACAGGGATGAAAAACTGTTTTTT.

The CDR3 DNA reads TGCAGTGCTCCGGGACTAGCGGGGGAGACCCAGTACTTC. Translating it yields CSAPGLAGETQYF. This chain joins TRBV20-1 and TRBJ2-5; 13 bases match TRBD2. This CDR3 is built from 13 residues. Germline lookup yields CDR1 DFQATT and CDR2 SNEGSKA (reference sequence). V gave up 5 bases and J gave up 5 bases; unmatched junction bases: 2.

This chain links TRBV7-8 with TRBJ1-2; no firm D call. The CDR3 spans 14 residues. Germline CDR1 is SGHVS and CDR2 is FQNEAQ. Trimming took off 3 bases at V and 5 bases at J, with 13 bases between the two ends. CDR3 amino acids: CASSFYEQTYGYTF. CDR3 sequence (DNA): TGTGCCAGCAGCTTCTACGAACAGACGTATGGCTACACCTTC.

In nucleotides, the CDR3 is TGCAGCGTTGCAGGGGATCATACAGATACGCAGTATTTT. Its protein product is CSVAGDHTDTQYF. The chain couples TRBV29-1 to TRBJ2-3, with TRBD1 as a possible D gene (6 bases). The CDR3 loop spans 13 amino acids. Germline values: CDR1 SQVTM, CDR2 ANQGSEA. The V end lost 4 bases, the J end lost 3 bases, and 11 bases lay between the germline ends.

This clonotype was observed many times. The CDR3: CASSYGLLAKNIQYF. The CDR3 DNA sequence: TGTGCCAGCAGTTATGGTCTATTAGCCAAAAACATTCAGTACTTC. The chain carries TRBV28 and TRBJ2-4; no reliable D call. The CDR3 length is 15 residues. V lost 4 bases and J 0 bases, leaving 10 bases between the germline ends. In germline, CDR1 is MDHEN, CDR2 SYDVKM.

This clonotype showed up just a few times. V and J are TRBV20-1 and TRBJ2-1, with 12 bases identical to TRBD2. The CDR3 is 15 amino acids. Germline CDR1 DFQATT, CDR2 SNEGSKA (reference sequence). V was pared by 3 bases and J by 9 bases, with 9 bases of the junction left unmatched. CDR3 coding DNA: TGCAGTGCTAGTTCGGCTAGCGGGAGGGCGGGTGAGCAGTTCTTC. This sequence encodes CSASSASGRAGEQFF.

V and J are TRBV29-1 and TRBJ2-1; D gene unclear. This CDR3 comprises 11 residues. V lost 4 bases and J 4 bases, leaving 5 bases between the germline ends. CDR1 SQVTM and CDR2 ANQGSEA come from the germline V gene. CDR3 loop: CSVVFYNEQFF. CDR3 in DNA: TGCAGCGTTGTCTTTTACAATGAGCAGTTCTTC.

The table lists this clonotype with a few counts. This sequence joins TRBV5-1 and TRBJ2-1; TRBD1 matches 7 bases. Trimming removed 7 bases from V and 7 bases from J; junction bases left unmatched: 2. There are 11 residues in the CDR3. Per the germline V gene, CDR1 is SGHRS and CDR2 is YFSETQ. CDR3 nucleotide sequence: TGCGCCAGCGCACAGGGGAATGAGCAGTTCTTC. Residues: CASAQGNEQFF. The variable domain in full, completed from reference TRBV5-1 and TRBJ2-1, reads KAGVTQTPRYLIKTRGQQVTLSCSPISGHRSVSWYQQTPGQGLQFLFEYFSETQRNKGNFPGRFSGRQFSNSRSEMNVSTLELGDSALYLCASAQGNEQFFGPGTRLTVL.

About this clonotype: An end of the junction differs from the germline gene, which may be a read error. V usage is TRBV7-9 and J usage is TRBJ1-4; D may be TRBD1 (5 bases). Germline CDR1 and CDR2: SEHNR and FQNEAQ (reference sequence). This CDR3 has 14 residues. CDR3 residues: CASSLGGGDEKLFF. The CDR3 nucleotides are TGTGCCAGCAGCCTCGGTGGAGGGGATGAGAAACTGTTTTTT.

The J gene is TRBJ2-5, the V gene TRBV7-2; no clear D gene. The DNA end favors TRBJ2-1, so the J call may be wrong. In germline, CDR1 is SGHTA, CDR2 FQGNSA. The CDR3 runs 14 residues. As DNA, the CDR3 is TGTGCCAGCAGCTTAGCGCGTGCAGCTAATGAGCAGTTCTTC. Translated: CASSLARAANEQFF.

This clonotype was counted only a few times. The V and J genes are TRBV5-6 and TRBJ2-7; TRBD2 aligns across 11 bases. V gave up 3 bases and J gave up 1 base; unmatched junction bases: 15. The CDR3 spans 19 residues. The V gene's germline CDR1 is SGHDT and CDR2 YYEEEE. Here the CDR3 DNA reads TGTGCCAGCAGCTCACCGCAGGGACTAGCGGACCGAGTTTCCTACGAGCAGTACTTC. Translation: CASSSPQGLADRVSYEQYF.

This clonotype appeared a few times. At one end the junction does not follow the germline gene, possibly because of a read error. This chain uses TRBV6-6 with TRBJ2-5, with 11 bases identical to TRBD2. The CDR3 contains 16 residues. CDR1 and CDR2 (germline): MNHNY, SVGAGI (reference sequence). CDR3 nucleotides: TGTGCCAGCAGTTCCTTCCTAGCGGGGGGCCACAATGAGCGGTTCTTC. The encoded protein is CASSSFLAGGHNERFF.

This clonotype has just a few counts. The V and J genes are TRBV25-1 and TRBJ2-5, with D unresolved. This CDR3 comprises 10 residues. Trimming removed 8 bases at V and 4 bases at J, with 5 bases between. The germline V gene encodes CDR1 MGHDK and CDR2 SYGVNS. CDR3 coding DNA: TGTGCCAGCGGGTCAGAGACCCAGTACTTC. Translated, it gives CASGSETQYF. Based on the CDR3 plus reference TRBV25-1 and TRBJ2-5, the full variable domain is EADIYQTPRYLVIGTGKKITLECSQTMGHDKMYWYQQDPGMELHLIHYSYGVNSTEKGDLSSESTVSRIRTEHFPLTLESARPSHTSQYLCASGSETQYFGPGTRLLVL.

This clonotype was recorded a few times. This chain uses TRBV5-1 with TRBJ2-5, with 15 nucleotides matching TRBD2. CDR1 is SGHRS, CDR2 YFSETQ, per germline. The CDR3 sequence is 17 residues long. Losses at the gene ends were 2 bases for V and 2 bases for J; bases not matched to a gene: 4. This CDR3 reads CASSFFGLAGGQETQYF. The CDR3 DNA reads as TGCGCCAGCAGCTTCTTCGGACTAGCGGGGGGGCAAGAGACCCAGTACTTC.

This clonotype was counted a few times. The gene calls are TRBV6-5 and TRBJ2-7; 10 positions match TRBD1. This CDR3 has 15 amino acids. Trimming at V came to 0 bases and at J to 3 bases, leaving 2 bases not matched to a gene. The germline gives CDR1 MNHEY, CDR2 SVGAGI. As DNA, the CDR3 is TGTGCCAGCAGTTACTCGGGACAGGGGAGCTACGAGCAGTACTTC. This gives the protein CASSYSGQGSYEQYF.

In its sample, this clonotype was seen a few times. The V call is TRBV20-1, the J call TRBJ2-1; D may match TRBD1 or TRBD2 (6 bases each). Trimming shortened V by 2 bases and J by 6 bases, and 17 bases separated the two germline ends. CDR3 size: 15 residues. From germline, CDR1 is DFQATT and CDR2 SNEGSKA (reference sequence). CDR3 sequence (DNA): TGCAGTGCTAGAATAGGGGGGCTTTCCCGCAATGAGCAGTTCTTC. Translation: CSARIGGLSRNEQFF.

This chain links TRBV16 with TRBJ2-7, with no clear D. V gave up 0 bases and J gave up 4 bases, with 10 bases separating them. The CDR3 is 14 residues long. CDR1 is KGHSY, CDR2 FQNENV, per germline. The CDR3 region is CASSQSRQGYEQYF. The CDR3, as DNA: TGTGCCAGCAGCCAATCCCGCCAAGGGTACGAGCAGTACTTC.

CDR3 sequence reads: CSVSTGSYEQYF. Here the CDR3 DNA reads TGCAGCGTTTCGACAGGGAGCTACGAGCAGTACTTC. This chain joins TRBV29-1 and TRBJ2-7; 7 positions agree with TRBD1. This CDR3 has 12 amino acids. The J segment lost 3 bases and the V segment lost 5 bases, leaving 4 bases of the junction unmatched. Germline V lookup: CDR1 SQVTM, CDR2 ANQGSEA.

On this clonotype itself: The junction departs from germline at one end; a sequencing error may be responsible. The chain carries TRBV10-1 and TRBJ2-1; the match to TRBD1 covers 7 bases. This CDR3 region has 16 residues. Per germline, CDR1 WNHNN and CDR2 SYGVQD (reference sequence). The CDR3 loop is CVSSEVRTGTYNEQFF. As DNA, the CDR3 is TGCGTCAGCAGTGAGGTTCGGACAGGTACCTACAATGAGCAGTTCTTC.

The chain couples TRBV29-1 to TRBJ2-7; 9 bases match TRBD1. The CDR3 contains 16 residues. Looked up from germline, CDR1 is SQVTM and CDR2 is ANQGSEA. After removal of 6 bases from V and 5 bases from J, the junction contained 17 bases not matched to a gene. The CDR3, as DNA: TGCAGCGTGAATCTCAGGGCGGGACAGGGCCTCGACGAGCAGTACTTC. Its protein is CSVNLRAGQGLDEQYF.